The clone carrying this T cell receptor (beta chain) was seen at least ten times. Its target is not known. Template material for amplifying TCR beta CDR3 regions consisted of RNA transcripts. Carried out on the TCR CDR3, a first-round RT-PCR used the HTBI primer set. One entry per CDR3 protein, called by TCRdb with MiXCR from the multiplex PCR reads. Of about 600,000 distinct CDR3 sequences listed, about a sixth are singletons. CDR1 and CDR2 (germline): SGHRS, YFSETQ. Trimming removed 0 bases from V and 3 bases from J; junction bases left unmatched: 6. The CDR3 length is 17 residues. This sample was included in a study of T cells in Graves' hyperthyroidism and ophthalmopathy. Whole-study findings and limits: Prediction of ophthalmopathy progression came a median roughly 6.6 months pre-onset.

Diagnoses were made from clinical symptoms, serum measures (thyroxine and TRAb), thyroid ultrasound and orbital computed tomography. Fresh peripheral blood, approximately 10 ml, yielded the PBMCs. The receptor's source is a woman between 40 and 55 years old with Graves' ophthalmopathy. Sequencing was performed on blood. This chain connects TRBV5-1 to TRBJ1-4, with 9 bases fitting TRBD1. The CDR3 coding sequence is TGCGCCAGCAGCTTGGCCGGGCGACAGGGGGCTAATGAAAAACTGTTTTTT. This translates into CASSLAGRQGANEKLFF.